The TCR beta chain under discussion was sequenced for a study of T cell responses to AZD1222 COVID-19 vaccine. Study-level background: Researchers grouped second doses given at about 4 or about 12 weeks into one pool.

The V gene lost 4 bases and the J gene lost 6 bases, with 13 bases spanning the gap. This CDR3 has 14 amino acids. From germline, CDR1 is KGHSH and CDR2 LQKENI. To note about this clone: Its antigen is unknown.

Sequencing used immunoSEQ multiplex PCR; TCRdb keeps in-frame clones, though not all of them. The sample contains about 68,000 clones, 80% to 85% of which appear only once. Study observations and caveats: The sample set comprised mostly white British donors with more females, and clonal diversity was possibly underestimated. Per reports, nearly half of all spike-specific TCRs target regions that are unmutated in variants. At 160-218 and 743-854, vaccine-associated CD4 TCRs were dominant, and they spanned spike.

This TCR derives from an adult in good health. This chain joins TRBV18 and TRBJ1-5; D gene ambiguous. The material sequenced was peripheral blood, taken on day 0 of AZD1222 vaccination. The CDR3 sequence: CASSRNGEGQPQHF. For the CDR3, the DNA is TGTGCCAGCTCACGGAACGGGGAGGGTCAGCCCCAGCATTTT. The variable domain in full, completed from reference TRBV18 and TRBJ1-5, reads NAGVMQNPRHLVRRRGQEARLRCSPMKGHSHVYWYRQLPEEGLKFMVYLQKENIIDESGMPKERFSAEFPKEGPSILRIQQVVRGDSAAYFCASSRNGEGQPQHFGDGTRLSIL.